The 12 T cell receptor beta chains below were found in one sample sequenced in a study of vaccination and CD4 T cells after COVID-19. No cognate antigen is known for these TCRs. An Oncomine TCR Beta short-read assay was used to sequence the DNA from cultured CD4+ T cells. MiXCR, applied by TCRdb to the PCR reads, yields one record per CDR3 protein. This table has 15,000 to 17,000 distinct CDR3 sequences, about 39% appearing once. Treatment given: roughly 10-day PBMC culture with coronavirus spike peptide pools or control peptides (ViraFEST assay). Material: CD4+ T cells from blood, cultured in vitro, obtained before SARS-CoV-2 vaccination. The receptors come from a human donor who had recovered from COVID-19.

The chain links TRBV5-4 to TRBJ2-3; the D call may be TRBD1 or TRBD2 (6 bases each). The CDR3 is made up of 16 amino acids. Trimming took 0 bases from V and 3 from J, leaving 14 bases between them. Germline V gene data show CDR1 as SGHNT and CDR2 as YYREEE (reference sequence). The CDR3 protein is CASSLGGARGTDTQYF. The CDR3 DNA sequence: TGTGCCAGCAGCTTGGGGGGGGCCCGTGGGACAGATACGCAGTATTTT. Full variable domain (rest looked up from reference TRBV5-4 and TRBJ2-3): ETGVTQSPTHLIKTRGQQVTLRCSSQSGHNTVSWYQQALGQGPQFIFQYYREEENGRGNFPPRFSGLQFPNYSSELNVNALELDDSALYLCASSLGGARGTDTQYFGPGTRLTVL.

The chain has TRBV9 and TRBJ1-1; D uncertain. V lost 0 bases and J 4 bases, leaving 7 bases between the germline ends. This CDR3 is 13 amino acids long. The germline V gene has CDR1 SGDLS and CDR2 YYNGEE. The CDR3 region is CASSVGGSTEAFF. The CDR3 DNA follows: TGTGCCAGCAGCGTAGGGGGTAGCACTGAAGCTTTCTTT.

V gene TRBV7-2 combines with J gene TRBJ2-1; D not certain. V was trimmed by 5 bases and J by 0 bases, leaving 8 bases between them. There are 14 residues in the CDR3. Germline V gene lookup returns CDR1 SGHTA and CDR2 FQGNSA. In DNA form, the CDR3 reads TGTGCCAGCAGCCCGGATAGCTCCTACAATGAGCAGTTCTTC. Amino acids: CASSPDSSYNEQFF.

The chain combines TRBV6-5 with TRBJ2-7; D remains ambiguous. Germline V gene data show CDR1 as MNHEY and CDR2 as SVGAGI. The CDR3 contains 14 residues. V lost 4 bases and J 5 bases, leaving 15 bases between the germline ends. The CDR3 nucleotides read TGTGCCAGCAGTTCAACCCTGCTGAGGAACGAGCAGTACTTC. As protein: CASSSTLLRNEQYF.

This chain connects TRBV6-5 to TRBJ1-1; 7 bases agree with TRBD1. Germline lookup yields CDR1 MNHEY and CDR2 SVGAGI. The CDR3 is 16 residues long. V lost 2 bases and J lost 1; bases outside the gene matches: 7. CDR3 amino acids: CASSYAPDRANTEAFF. In DNA, the CDR3 is TGTGCCAGCAGTTACGCCCCCGACAGGGCGAACACTGAAGCTTTCTTT.

The DNA for the CDR3 is TGTGCCAGCAGCTTAAGAGGCGGAGCCTACGAGCAGTACTTC. It specifies CASSLRGGAYEQYF. J is TRBJ2-7 and V is TRBV7-6; D not resolved. The CDR3 is 14 amino acids. From germline, CDR1 is SGHVS and CDR2 FNYEAQ. Trimming stripped 2 bases from V and 2 bases from J, with 10 bases between.

V is TRBV7-7 and J is TRBJ2-2; weak D call: TRBD1 (6 bases). Germline CDR1 SSHAT, CDR2 FNYEAQ (reference sequence). This CDR3 spans 14 amino acids. Trimming cost V 1 base and J 5 bases, with 8 bases left between them. In nucleotides, the CDR3 is TGTGCCAGCAGCTTAGGTACAGGGACCGGGGAGCTGTTTTTT. As protein: CASSLGTGTGELFF.

The V and J genes are TRBV29-1 and TRBJ2-1; 9 bases fit TRBD1. V lost 7 bases and J lost 7; bases outside the gene matches: 8. The CDR3 contains 13 residues. In germline, CDR1 is SQVTM, CDR2 ANQGSEA. The CDR3: CSGGQGATNEQFF. CDR3 nucleotides: TGCAGCGGGGGACAGGGCGCAACTAATGAGCAGTTCTTC.

This clonotype was seen a single time. This sequence joins TRBV2 and TRBJ2-3, with unresolved D. V was shortened by 6 bases and J by 3 bases, with 4 bases between the two germline ends. This CDR3 contains 11 residues. Per germline, CDR1 SNHLY and CDR2 FYNNEI. The CDR3 DNA reads TGTGCCAGCAGGGCAACAGATACGCAGTATTTT. Translating it yields CASRATDTQYF. The full variable domain, its missing parts supplied by reference TRBV2 and TRBJ2-3, is EPEVTQTPSHQVTQMGQEVILRCVPISNHLYFYWYRQILGQKVEFLVSFYNNEISEKSEIFDDQFSVERPDGSNFTLKIRSTKLEDSAMYFCASRATDTQYFGPGTRLTVL.

The chain uses TRBV27 and TRBJ2-3; 12 nucleotides agree with TRBD2. This CDR3 region has 16 residues. With V trimmed by 5 bases and J by 0 bases, 3 bases remained unmatched. CDR1 and CDR2 from the germline V gene are MNHEY and SMNVEV (reference sequence). CDR3 sequence (DNA): TGTGCCAGCAGTACTAGCGGGAGGTCTAGCACAGATACGCAGTATTTT. It is translated as CASSTSGRSSTDTQYF.

The chain combines TRBV7-8 with TRBJ1-1; the D is unclear. The V end was cut by 3 bases, the J end by 0 bases, with 11 bases between. This CDR3 has 15 amino acids. In germline, CDR1 is SGHVS, CDR2 FQNEAQ. In DNA, the CDR3 is TGTGCCAGCAGCTTCTCCCCCGGACTGAACACTGAAGCTTTCTTT. It translates to CASSFSPGLNTEAFF.

This clonotype appeared a few times. The chain joins TRBV24-1 to TRBJ2-1; 12 bases agree with TRBD2. Trimming took 1 base from V and 8 from J; bases not matched to a gene: 8. The CDR3 extends over 17 amino acids. Germline values: CDR1 KGHDR, CDR2 SFDVKD. The CDR3 DNA sequence: TGTGCCACCAGTGATTTAGGGGCTAGCGGGAGGGCCGATGAGCAGTTCTTC. It encodes CATSDLGASGRADEQFF.